This TCR beta chain was recovered during a study of T-cell reconstitution after alpha-beta-depleted transplantation in children. General observations from the study: T-cell counts and diversity at one year post-transplant came mainly from newly produced T cells.

A remark on this clonotype: What it recognizes is unknown.

The germline gives CDR1 SGHAT, CDR2 FQNNGV. The CDR3 totals 15 residues. Trimming cost V 4 bases and J 7 bases, with 17 bases left between them. Unique molecular identifiers were incorporated during preparation of the TCRbeta library. TCRdb ran MiXCR on the PCR reads and lists one entry per CDR3 protein. This sample carries under 750,000 distinct CDR3 sequences, more than 20% of them seen once, and the ten largest clones take 13% to 15%. The source material was PBMCs, mostly from graft donor cells, sampled 360 days after TCRalphabeta/CD19-depleted stem cell transplant. The TCR originated in a boy under two years old who had a stem cell transplant for acute myeloid leukemia, so the T cells may come from the graft donor. V is TRBV11-2 and J is TRBJ2-4; perhaps TRBD1 as D (6 bases). The CDR3 sequence is CASSSLQGRVNIQYF. The CDR3 bases are TGTGCCAGCAGCTCTTTACAGGGAAGGGTGAACATTCAGTACTTC.